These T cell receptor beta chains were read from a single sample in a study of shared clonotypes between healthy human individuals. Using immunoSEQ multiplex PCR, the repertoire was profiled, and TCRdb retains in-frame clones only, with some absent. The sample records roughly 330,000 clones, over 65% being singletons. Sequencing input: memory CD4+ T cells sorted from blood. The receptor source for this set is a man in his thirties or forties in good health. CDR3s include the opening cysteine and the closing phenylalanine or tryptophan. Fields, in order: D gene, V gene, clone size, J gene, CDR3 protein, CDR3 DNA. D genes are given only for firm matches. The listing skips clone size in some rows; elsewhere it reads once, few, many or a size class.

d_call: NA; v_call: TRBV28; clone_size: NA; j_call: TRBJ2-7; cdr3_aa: CASSPAAGQQYF; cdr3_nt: TGTGCCAGCAGTCCGGCGGCAGGTCAGCAGTACTTC
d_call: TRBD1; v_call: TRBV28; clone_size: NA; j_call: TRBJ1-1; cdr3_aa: CASSLPTGMNTEAFF; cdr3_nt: TGTGCCAGCAGTTTACCGACAGGGATGAACACTGAAGCTTTCTTT
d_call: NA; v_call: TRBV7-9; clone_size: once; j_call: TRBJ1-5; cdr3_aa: CASSLEGVGKISNQPQHF; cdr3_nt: TGTGCCAGCAGCTTAGAAGGCGTCGGAAAGATTAGCAATCAGCCCCAGCATTTT
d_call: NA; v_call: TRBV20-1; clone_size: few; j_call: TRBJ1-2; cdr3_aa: CSANAQYGYTF; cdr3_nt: TGCAGTGCTAATGCCCAGTATGGCTACACCTTC
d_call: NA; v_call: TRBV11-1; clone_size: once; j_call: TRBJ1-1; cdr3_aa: CASSFGLRRPGAEAFF; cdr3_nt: TGTGCCAGCAGCTTTGGGCTCAGGAGGCCTGGGGCTGAAGCTTTCTTT
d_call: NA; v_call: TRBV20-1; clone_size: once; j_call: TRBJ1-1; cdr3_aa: CSARAGTEAFF; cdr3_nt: TGCAGTGCTAGAGCGGGGACTGAAGCTTTCTTT
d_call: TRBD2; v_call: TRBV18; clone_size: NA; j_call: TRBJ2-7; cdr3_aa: CASSERGSSYEQYF; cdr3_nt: TGTGCCAGCTCAGAGCGGGGAAGCTCCTACGAGCAGTACTTC
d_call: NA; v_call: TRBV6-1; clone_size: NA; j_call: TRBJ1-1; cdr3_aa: CASSEFGPGTEAFF; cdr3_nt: TGTGCCAGCAGTGAGTTTGGGCCCGGGACTGAAGCTTTCTTT
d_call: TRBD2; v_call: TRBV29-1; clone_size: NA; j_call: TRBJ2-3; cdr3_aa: CSVTPAGGPSDTQYF; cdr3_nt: TGCAGCGTTACCCCAGCGGGAGGGCCATCAGATACGCAGTATTTT
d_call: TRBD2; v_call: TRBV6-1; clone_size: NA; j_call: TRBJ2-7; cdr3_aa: CASSEDLGGVGEQYF; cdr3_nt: TGTGCCAGCAGTGAAGACCTGGGAGGGGTGGGCGAGCAGTACTTC
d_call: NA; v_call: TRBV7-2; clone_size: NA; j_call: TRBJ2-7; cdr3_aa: CASSPHRDHEQYF; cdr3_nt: TGTGCCAGCAGCCCCCACAGGGACCACGAGCAGTACTTC
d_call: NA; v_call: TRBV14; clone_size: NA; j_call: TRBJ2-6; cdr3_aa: CASSQAGVSGANVLTF; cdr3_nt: TGTGCCAGCAGCCAAGCAGGGGTCTCTGGGGCCAACGTCCTGACTTTC
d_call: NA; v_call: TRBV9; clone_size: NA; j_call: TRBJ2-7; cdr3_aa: CASSVGQGAYEQYF; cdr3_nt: TGTGCCAGCAGCGTAGGGCAGGGCGCCTACGAGCAGTACTTC
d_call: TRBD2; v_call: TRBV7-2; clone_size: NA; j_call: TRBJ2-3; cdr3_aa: CASSWGLAGEDTQYF; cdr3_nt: TGTGCCAGCAGCTGGGGACTAGCGGGAGAAGATACGCAGTATTTT
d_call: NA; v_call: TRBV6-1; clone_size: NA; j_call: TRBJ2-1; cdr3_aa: CASSDQLSSYNEQFF; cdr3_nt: TGTGCCAGCAGTGACCAGCTGAGCTCCTACAATGAGCAGTTCTTC
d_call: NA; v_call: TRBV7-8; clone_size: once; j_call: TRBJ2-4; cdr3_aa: CASSLVGQRVAKNIQYF; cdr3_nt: TGTGCCAGCAGCTTAGTTGGGCAGCGGGTAGCCAAAAACATTCAGTACTTC
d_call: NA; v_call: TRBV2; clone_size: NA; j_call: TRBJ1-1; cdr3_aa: CASSAQGGTEAFF; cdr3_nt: TGTGCCAGCAGTGCCCAGGGAGGCACTGAAGCTTTCTTT
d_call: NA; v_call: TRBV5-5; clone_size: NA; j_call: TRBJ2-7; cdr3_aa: CASSLPLYEQYF; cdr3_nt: TGTGCCAGCAGCTTGCCGCTCTACGAGCAGTACTTC
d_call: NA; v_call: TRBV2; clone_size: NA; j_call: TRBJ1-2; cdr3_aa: CASSEAAYGYTF; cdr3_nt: TGTGCCAGCAGTGAAGCGGCCTATGGCTACACCTTC
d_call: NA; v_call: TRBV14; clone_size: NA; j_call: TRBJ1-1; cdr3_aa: CASSLGRDTEAFF; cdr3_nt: TGTGCCAGCAGCCTGGGCAGGGACACTGAAGCTTTCTTT
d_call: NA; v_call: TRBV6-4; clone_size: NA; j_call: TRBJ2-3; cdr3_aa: CASSDSFSSTDTQYF; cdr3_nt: TGTGCCAGCAGTGACTCGTTCAGTAGCACAGATACGCAGTATTTT
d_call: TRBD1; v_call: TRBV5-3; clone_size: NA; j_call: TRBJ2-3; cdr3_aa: CARSPHQTGAGRDTQYF; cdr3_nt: TGTGCCAGAAGCCCGCATCAGACAGGGGCCGGCAGGGATACGCAGTATTTT
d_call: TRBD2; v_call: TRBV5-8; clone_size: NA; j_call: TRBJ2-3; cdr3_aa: CASSLRLAGTDTQYF; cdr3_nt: TGTGCCAGCAGCTTGCGGCTAGCGGGGACAGATACGCAGTATTTT
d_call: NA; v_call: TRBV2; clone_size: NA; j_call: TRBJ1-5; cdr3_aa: CAAGFGDQPQHF; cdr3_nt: TGTGCCGCCGGTTTTGGGGATCAGCCCCAGCATTTT
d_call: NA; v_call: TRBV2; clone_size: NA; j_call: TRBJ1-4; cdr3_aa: CASALFQNEKLFF; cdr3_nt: TGTGCCAGCGCGCTCTTTCAGAATGAAAAACTGTTTTTT
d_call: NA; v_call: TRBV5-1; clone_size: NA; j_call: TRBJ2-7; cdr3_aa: CASSLAPGTDYEQYF; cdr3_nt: TGCGCCAGCAGCTTGGCCCCCGGGACCGACTACGAGCAGTACTTC
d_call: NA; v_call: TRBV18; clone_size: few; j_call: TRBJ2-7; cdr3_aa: CASSLDRARTYEQYF; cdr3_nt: TGTGCCAGCTCACTAGACCGGGCGCGGACCTACGAGCAGTACTTC
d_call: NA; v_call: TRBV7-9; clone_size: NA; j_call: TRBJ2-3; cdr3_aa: CASSDVPSSSVLTDTQYF; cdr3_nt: TGTGCCAGCAGCGACGTTCCCTCTAGCTCGGTACTTACAGATACGCAGTATTTT
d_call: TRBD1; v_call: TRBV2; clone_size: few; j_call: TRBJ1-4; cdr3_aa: CASTPLGGTGEKLFF; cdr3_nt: TGTGCCAGCACCCCCCTAGGGGGGACAGGTGAAAAACTGTTTTTT
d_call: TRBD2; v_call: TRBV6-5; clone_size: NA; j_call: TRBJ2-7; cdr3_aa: CASSYQRELEQYF; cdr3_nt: TGTGCCAGCAGTTACCAGCGGGAGCTCGAGCAGTACTTC
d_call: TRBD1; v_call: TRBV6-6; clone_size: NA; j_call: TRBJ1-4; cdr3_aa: CASTYPDRENEKLFF; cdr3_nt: TGTGCCAGCACCTACCCAGACAGGGAGAATGAAAAACTGTTTTTT
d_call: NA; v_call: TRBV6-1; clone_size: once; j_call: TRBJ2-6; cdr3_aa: CASSGISGANVLTF; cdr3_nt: TGTGCCAGCAGTGGCATCTCTGGGGCCAACGTCCTGACTTTC
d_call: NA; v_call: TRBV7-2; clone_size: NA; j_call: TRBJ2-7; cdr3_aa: CASSLGAGYEQYF; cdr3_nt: TGTGCCAGCAGCTTAGGGGCGGGATACGAGCAGTACTTC
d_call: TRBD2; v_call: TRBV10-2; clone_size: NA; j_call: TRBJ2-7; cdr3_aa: CASSEGGLAGPFYEQYF; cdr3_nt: TGCGCCAGCAGTGAGGGGGGACTAGCGGGCCCATTCTACGAGCAGTACTTC
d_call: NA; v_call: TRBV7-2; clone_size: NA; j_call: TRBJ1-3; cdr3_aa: CASSLVGGSGNTIYF; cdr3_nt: TGTGCCAGCAGCTTAGTCGGGGGCTCTGGAAACACCATATATTTT
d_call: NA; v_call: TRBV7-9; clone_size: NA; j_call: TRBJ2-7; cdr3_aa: CASSFPDRDYSYEQYF; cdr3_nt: TGTGCCAGCAGCTTCCCGGACAGGGACTACTCCTACGAGCAGTACTTC
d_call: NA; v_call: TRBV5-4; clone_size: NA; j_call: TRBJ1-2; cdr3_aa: CASSSGPVRGYTF; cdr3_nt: TGTGCCAGCAGCTCCGGACCTGTCCGTGGCTACACCTTC
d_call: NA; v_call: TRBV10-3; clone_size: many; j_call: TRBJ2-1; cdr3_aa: CAISDPSQGSSYNEQFF; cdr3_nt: TGTGCCATCAGTGACCCATCGCAGGGGAGCTCCTACAATGAGCAGTTCTTC
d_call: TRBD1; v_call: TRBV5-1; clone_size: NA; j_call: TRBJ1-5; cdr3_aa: CASSTTGPDQPQHF; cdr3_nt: TGCGCCAGCAGTACGACAGGGCCGGATCAGCCCCAGCATTTT
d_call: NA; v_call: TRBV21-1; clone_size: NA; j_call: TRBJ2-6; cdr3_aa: CASSNRDGRSGANVLTF; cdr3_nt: TGTGCCAGCAGCAACCGGGACGGTCGCTCTGGGGCCAACGTCCTGACTTTC
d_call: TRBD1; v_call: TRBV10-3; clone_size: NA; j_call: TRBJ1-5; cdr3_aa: CAISVGQGYNQPQHF; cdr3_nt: TGTGCCATCAGTGTCGGACAGGGATACAATCAGCCCCAGCATTTT
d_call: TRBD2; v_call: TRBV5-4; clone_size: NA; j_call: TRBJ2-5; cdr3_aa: CASSLGTSGSETQYF; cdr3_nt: TGTGCCAGCAGCCTGGGGACTAGCGGGTCTGAGACCCAGTACTTC
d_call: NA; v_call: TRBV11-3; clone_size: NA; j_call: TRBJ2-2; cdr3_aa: CASSLGTGDTGELFF; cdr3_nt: TGTGCCAGCAGCTTAGGAACGGGAGACACCGGGGAGCTGTTTTTT
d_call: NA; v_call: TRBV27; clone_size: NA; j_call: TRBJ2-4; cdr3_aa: CASSFSAKNIQYF; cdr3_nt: TGTGCCAGCAGTTTTTCGGCCAAAAACATTCAGTACTTC
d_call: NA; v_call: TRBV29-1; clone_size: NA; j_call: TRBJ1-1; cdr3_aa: CSVAIPRRTEAFF; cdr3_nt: TGCAGCGTTGCCATACCACGGCGGACTGAAGCTTTCTTT
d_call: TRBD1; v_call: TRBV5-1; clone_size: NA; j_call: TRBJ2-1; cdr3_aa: CASSKQGASSYNEQFF; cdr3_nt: TGCGCCAGCAGCAAACAGGGGGCCAGCTCCTACAATGAGCAGTTCTTC
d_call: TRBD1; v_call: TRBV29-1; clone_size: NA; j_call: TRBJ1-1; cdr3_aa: CSVPTGGAVETEAFF; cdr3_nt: TGCAGCGTTCCTACAGGGGGCGCTGTGGAAACTGAAGCTTTCTTT
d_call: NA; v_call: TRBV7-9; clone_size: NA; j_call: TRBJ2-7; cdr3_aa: CASRPTGNTYEQYF; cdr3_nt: TGTGCCAGCAGGCCGACAGGCAATACCTACGAGCAGTACTTC
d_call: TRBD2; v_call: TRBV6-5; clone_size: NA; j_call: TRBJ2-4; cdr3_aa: CASAAGGGQQNIQYF; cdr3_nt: TGTGCCAGCGCTGCGGGAGGGGGACAGCAAAACATTCAGTACTTC
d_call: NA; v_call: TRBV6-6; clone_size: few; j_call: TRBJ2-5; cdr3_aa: CASSGQSVAQETQYF; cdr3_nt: TGTGCCAGCAGTGGTCAAAGCGTGGCCCAAGAGACCCAGTACTTC
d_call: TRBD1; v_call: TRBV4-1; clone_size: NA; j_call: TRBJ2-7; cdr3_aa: CASSQRLGTGSTYEQYF; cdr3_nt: TGCGCCAGCAGCCAAAGATTGGGGACAGGGAGTACCTACGAGCAGTACTTC
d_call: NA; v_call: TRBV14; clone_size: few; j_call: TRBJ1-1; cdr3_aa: CASSQARGGNTEAFF; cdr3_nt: TGTGCCAGCAGCCAAGCCAGAGGAGGGAACACTGAAGCTTTCTTT
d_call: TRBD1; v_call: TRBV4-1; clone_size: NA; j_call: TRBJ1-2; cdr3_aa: CASRPQGASYGYTF; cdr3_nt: TGCGCCAGCAGACCACAGGGGGCCTCCTATGGCTACACCTTC
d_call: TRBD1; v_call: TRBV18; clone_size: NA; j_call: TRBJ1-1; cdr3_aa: CASSPGQGGLTEAFF; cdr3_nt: TGTGCCAGCTCACCGGGACAGGGAGGTCTCACTGAAGCTTTCTTT